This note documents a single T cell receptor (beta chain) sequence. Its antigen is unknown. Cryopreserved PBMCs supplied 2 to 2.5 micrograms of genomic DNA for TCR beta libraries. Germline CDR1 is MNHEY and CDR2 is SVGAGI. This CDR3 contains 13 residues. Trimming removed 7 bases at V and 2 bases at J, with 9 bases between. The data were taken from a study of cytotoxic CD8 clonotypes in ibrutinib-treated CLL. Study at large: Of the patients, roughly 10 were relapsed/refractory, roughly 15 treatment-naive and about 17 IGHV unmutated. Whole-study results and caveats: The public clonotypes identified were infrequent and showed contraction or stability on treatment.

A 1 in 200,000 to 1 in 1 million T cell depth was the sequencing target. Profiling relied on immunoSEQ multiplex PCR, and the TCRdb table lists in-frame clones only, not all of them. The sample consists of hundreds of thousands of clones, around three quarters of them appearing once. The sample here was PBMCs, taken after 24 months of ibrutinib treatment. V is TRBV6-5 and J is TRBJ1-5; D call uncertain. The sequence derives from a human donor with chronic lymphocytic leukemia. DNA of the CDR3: TGTGCCAGCAAGGACGGTGGCAATCAGCCCCAGCATTTT. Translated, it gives CASKDGGNQPQHF.